The present TCR beta chain was sequenced within a study of post-analysis software for immune sequencing data. Study outcomes and limitations: The authors found that F measure strongly co-clustered same-batch samples. Among multiple sclerosis patients, normalized Chao1 diversity was significantly below that of controls. Elevated frequency relative to controls characterized roughly 5 TRBV segments in patients, TRBV5-6, TRBV5-1 and TRBV20-1 among them.

V was clipped by 5 bases and J by 2 bases, with 10 bases between them. Germline V gives CDR1 SGHTA, CDR2 FQGNSA. This CDR3 region has 14 residues. TCR beta cDNA libraries included unique molecular identifiers. Input of roughly 0.9 to 11 million T cells yielded around 460,000 cDNA molecules. MiXCR was run by TCRdb on the PCR reads, yielding one entry per CDR3 protein. The sample carries about 680,000 distinct CDR3 sequences, 55% to 60% recorded once. This clonotype was recorded a few times. Antigen: not known. The chain combines TRBV7-2 with TRBJ2-1, with D uncertain. Sequencing used blood. The sequence derives from a girl aged 2-10 years with multiple sclerosis. The DNA of the CDR3 is TGTGCCAGCAGCATGAACCAGCCCTACAATGAGCAGTTCTTC. Translation: CASSMNQPYNEQFF.